This entry lists 32 T cell receptor beta chains sequenced from one sample in a study of CD8 T cells in ankylosing spondylitis. MiXCR was run by TCRdb on the 5' RACE reads, yielding one entry per CDR3 protein. The sample shows about 130,000 distinct CDR3 sequences, about 6.4% of them seen only once. Sample: blood, either unsorted or a sorted T cell fraction (not recorded which). The receptors come from a male donor with ankylosing spondylitis or in good health (not recorded which).

The V gene is TRBV21-1, the J gene TRBJ2-3. TRBV21-1 is an annotated pseudogene. The CDR3 runs to 14 residues. CDR3 sequence reads: CASSTSWDTDTQYF. Written as DNA, the CDR3 is TGTGCCAGCAGCACATCGTGGGACACAGATACGCAGTATTTT.

There are many counts of this clonotype. The V call is TRBV5-1, the J call TRBJ1-1, with D maybe TRBD1 (5 bases). CDR3 length: 16 residues. V lost 2 bases, J lost 1 base, and 15 bases lay in between. CDR1 and CDR2 from the germline V gene are SGHRS and YFSETQ. The CDR3 bases are TGCGCCAGCAGCTTAACATCGGTCGGGACGAACACTGAAGCTTTCTTT. Residues: CASSLTSVGTNTEAFF.

Many counts were recorded for this clonotype. The chain is built from TRBV20-1 and TRBJ2-3; 7 bases map to TRBD2. CDR1 and CDR2 (germline): DFQATT, SNEGSKA (reference sequence). The trim removed 6 bases at V and 2 bases at J, leaving 5 bases unmatched. This CDR3 spans 13 amino acids. The CDR3 coding sequence is TGCAGTGCCCGGCGGGGGTCCACAGATACGCAGTATTTT. Protein sequence: CSARRGSTDTQYF.

In this sample, this clonotype turned up many times. The J gene is TRBJ2-7, the V gene TRBV7-2; 7 nucleotides align to TRBD1. The CDR3 extends over 15 amino acids. CDR1 and CDR2 (germline): SGHTA, FQGNSA. Trimming cost V 5 bases and J 3 bases; bases outside gene matches: 10. CDR3 protein: CASSKHIQGYYEQYF. CDR3 bases: TGTGCCAGCAGCAAACACATACAGGGGTACTACGAGCAGTACTTC.

On this clonotype: A read error may be the cause here, since a much bigger clone is one base away. V is TRBV5-5 and J is TRBJ1-1, with D possibly being TRBD1 (6 bases). The V gene lost 4 bases and the J gene lost 5 bases, with 15 bases spanning the gap. The CDR3 runs to 14 residues. Germline-derived CDR1 and CDR2 are SGHKS and YYEKEE (reference sequence). The CDR3 loop reads CASSMARGRTEAFF. The CDR3 DNA is TGTGCCAGCAGCATGGCCAGGGGCCGAACTGAAGCTTTCTTT.

This clonotype showed up many times. The chain couples TRBV5-1 to TRBJ2-7; TRBD2 might be the D (5 bases). Trimming pared 4 bases from V and 5 bases from J, leaving 13 bases between. The CDR3 consists of 13 residues. Germline loops: CDR1 SGHRS, CDR2 YFSETQ. CDR3 DNA: TGCGCCAGCAGCATCCTAGCATCAGACGAGCAGTACTTC. Its translation is CASSILASDEQYF.

This clonotype was seen repeatedly, ten times or more. The chain has TRBV20-1 and TRBJ2-1; 7 positions agree with TRBD1. Trimming removed 1 base from V and 0 bases from J; junction bases left unmatched: 18. The CDR3 extends over 20 amino acids. Germline CDR1 DFQATT, CDR2 SNEGSKA (reference sequence). The CDR3 region has the DNA TGCAGTGCTAGAGCGCCGACCGGGACAGAGATAGGGAGCTCCTACAATGAGCAGTTCTTC. It is translated as CSARAPTGTEIGSSYNEQFF.

Ten or more counts support this clonotype. This chain connects TRBV20-1 to TRBJ2-5, with D perhaps matching TRBD1 (5 bases). Per the germline V gene, CDR1 is DFQATT and CDR2 is SNEGSKA (reference sequence). V shed 7 bases and J shed 5 bases, with 23 bases lying between them. This CDR3 is built from 15 residues. The CDR3 protein is CSGSNDGTNRETQYF. CDR3 coding DNA: TGCAGTGGTAGCAACGACGGTACAAACAGGGAGACCCAGTACTTC.

The table lists this clonotype with many counts. The chain combines TRBV5-4 with TRBJ2-2, with 12 bases lining up with TRBD2. The trim removed 3 bases at V and 4 bases at J, leaving 10 bases unmatched. The CDR3 is 18 residues long. Germline lookup yields CDR1 SGHNT and CDR2 YYREEE (reference sequence). This CDR3 is CASSSATSGSLVTGELFF. CDR3 nucleotide sequence: TGTGCCAGCAGCTCCGCGACTAGCGGGAGCCTTGTCACCGGGGAGCTGTTTTTT.

This clonotype was counted many times. V gene TRBV28 combines with J gene TRBJ2-7, with D hard to call. V was clipped by 7 bases and J by 3 bases, with 10 bases between them. Germline loops: CDR1 MDHEN, CDR2 SYDVKM. This CDR3 comprises 12 residues. Here the CDR3 DNA reads TGTGCCAGCAAAATGAACAGCTACGAGCAGTACTTC. Amino acid sequence: CASKMNSYEQYF.

The table lists this clonotype with many counts. J is TRBJ2-7 and V is TRBV25-1; no definite D call. CDR1 is MGHDK, CDR2 SYGVNS, per germline. The CDR3 runs to 12 residues. Trimming stripped 4 bases from V and 9 bases from J, with 13 bases between. CDR3 nucleotide sequence: TGTGCCAGCAGTGCCGTAAGGGTCGGGCAGTACTTC. This codes for CASSAVRVGQYF.

This clonotype was seen repeatedly, ten times or more. The chain employs TRBV10-2 and TRBJ2-3; 11 positions agree with TRBD2. Germline V gene lookup returns CDR1 WSHSY and CDR2 SAAADI. CDR3 length equals 16 residues. V lost 5 bases to trimming and J lost 6 bases; unmatched junction nucleotides: 10. CDR3 protein: CASSIILAGAKDTQYF. The DNA for the CDR3 is TGCGCCAGCAGTATAATACTAGCGGGAGCGAAGGATACGCAGTATTTT.

This clonotype was observed many times. The rearrangement links TRBV5-1 to TRBJ2-3; tentative D call: TRBD1 (6 bases). CDR1 and CDR2 from the germline V gene are SGHRS and YFSETQ. This CDR3 contains 13 residues. V was cut by 5 bases and J by 6 bases, with 13 bases left in between. The CDR3 bases are TGCGCCAGCAGATCGGGACAAGGGGATACGCAGTATTTT. Encoded protein: CASRSGQGDTQYF.

This clonotype was counted at least ten times. The chain recombines TRBV4-3 with TRBJ1-5; D gene ambiguous. Trimming took 0 bases from V and 1 from J, leaving 1 base between them. The CDR3 has 13 amino acids. Germline values: CDR1 LGHNA, CDR2 YSLEER. The CDR3 DNA reads TGCGCCAGCAGCCAAGACAGCAATCAGCCCCAGCATTTT. It yields the protein CASSQDSNQPQHF.

This clonotype showed up many times. The gene calls are TRBV11-2 and TRBJ2-7, with D uncertain. The CDR3 spans 16 residues. Between the trimmed V and J ends, which lost 2 bases and 4 bases, there was a span of 18 bases. The V gene's germline CDR1 is SGHAT and CDR2 FQNNGV. The CDR3 region is CASSLKQTGLGYEQYF. For the CDR3, the DNA is TGTGCCAGCAGCTTAAAACAGACTGGGCTCGGGTACGAGCAGTACTTC.

This clonotype has a count of ten or more. DNA for the CDR3: TGCGCCAGCAGCTTGGACGCGGTACAAGAGACCCAGTACTTC. This translates into CASSLDAVQETQYF. The chain carries TRBV5-1 and TRBJ2-5; D ambiguous. Germline CDR1 is SGHRS and CDR2 is YFSETQ. CDR3 size: 14 residues. Trimming took off 0 bases at V and 2 bases at J, with 8 bases between the two ends.

In this sample, this clonotype turned up many times. The chain is built from TRBV5-6 and TRBJ1-5, with 8 positions matching TRBD1. This CDR3 spans 16 amino acids. Germline V gene sequence: CDR1 SGHDT, CDR2 YYEEEE. J gave up 2 bases and V 3 bases, and 7 bases lay outside the gene matches. CDR3 DNA sequence: TGTGCCAGCAGCTCTTATGACAGGGGAGGCAATCAGCCCCAGCATTTT. This encodes CASSSYDRGGNQPQHF.

Only a few counts were recorded for this clonotype. In nucleotides, the CDR3 is TGTGCCAGCAGCTTAGGAGGATTTGGGAACACTGAAGCTTTCTTT. It specifies CASSLGGFGNTEAFF. The rearrangement joins TRBV7-9 to TRBJ1-1; D remains unclear. Germline assignment: CDR1 SEHNR and CDR2 FQNEAQ (reference sequence). CDR3 size: 15 residues. With 1 base removed from V and 1 base from J, the gap between germline ends came to 10 bases.

At least ten counts were recorded for this clonotype. The chain uses TRBV28 and TRBJ2-2; TRBD1 matches at 8 bases. The CDR3 loop spans 14 amino acids. CDR1 MDHEN and CDR2 SYDVKM come from the germline V gene. V was clipped by 7 bases and J by 6 bases; unmatched bases: 7. The DNA of the CDR3 is TGTGCCAGCACCCGGACAGGGAGTCCCGGGGAGCTGTTTTTT. Residues: CASTRTGSPGELFF.

In this sample, this clonotype turned up many times. This chain links TRBV5-1 with TRBJ2-7; D is unclear. Trimming removed 0 bases from V and 0 bases from J, with 4 bases in between. The CDR3 loop spans 13 amino acids. The germline V gene has CDR1 SGHRS and CDR2 YFSETQ. The CDR3 spells CASSLEISYEQYF. The CDR3 nucleotides are TGCGCCAGCAGCTTGGAGATCTCCTACGAGCAGTACTTC.

This clonotype was counted a few times. The V call is TRBV25-1, the J call TRBJ1-2; D perhaps matches TRBD1 (5 bases). Germline assignment: CDR1 MGHDK and CDR2 SYGVNS. V lost 8 bases, J lost 0 bases, and 19 bases lay in between. CDR3 size: 16 residues. The CDR3 protein is CASAPTGLEANYGYTF. The CDR3 nucleotides are TGTGCCAGCGCTCCAACAGGACTTGAGGCTAACTATGGCTACACCTTC.

The table lists this clonotype with a few counts. The chain carries TRBV19 and TRBJ2-6, with D unresolved. Germline V lookup: CDR1 LNHDA, CDR2 SQIVND (reference sequence). The CDR3 loop spans 15 amino acids. Trimming left V 8 bases short and J 0 bases short, with 11 bases between. The CDR3, as DNA: TGTGCCAGTGCGCTGGTCCGCTCTGGGGCCAACGTCCTGACTTTC. It codes for CASALVRSGANVLTF.

In this sample, this clonotype turned up many times. The chain employs TRBV20-1 and TRBJ2-1, with 8 bases aligning to TRBD2. Germline V gene sequence: CDR1 DFQATT, CDR2 SNEGSKA (reference sequence). V gave up 6 bases and J gave up 2 bases; unmatched junction bases: 12. This CDR3 spans 16 amino acids. CDR3 loop: CSAPKGLAGTYNEQFF. The CDR3 DNA reads TGCAGTGCACCAAAGGGGCTAGCGGGCACCTACAATGAGCAGTTCTTC.

This clonotype showed up many times. The V and J genes are TRBV2 and TRBJ2-1, with D possibly being TRBD2 (5 bases). With 6 bases removed from V and 7 bases from J, the gap between germline ends came to 7 bases. This CDR3 has 11 residues. Germline CDR1 and CDR2: SNHLY and FYNNEI. DNA for the CDR3: TGTGCCAGCAGCGAGGGAAATGAGCAGTTCTTC. Residues: CASSEGNEQFF.

This clonotype was observed at least ten times. The chain couples TRBV25-1 to TRBJ2-1; D uncertain. The CDR3 consists of 12 residues. V was trimmed by 3 bases and J by 9 bases, leaving 9 bases between them. CDR1 and CDR2 from the germline V gene are MGHDK and SYGVNS. The CDR3 DNA is TGTGCCAGCAGTGACCCCCGGCGTGAGCAGTTCTTC. This codes for CASSDPRREQFF.

At least ten counts were recorded for this clonotype. V usage is TRBV7-2 and J usage is TRBJ2-7; 9 nucleotides align to TRBD2. CDR1 and CDR2 from the germline V gene are SGHTA and FQGNSA. The V gene end was trimmed by 5 bases and the J gene end by 5 bases; junction bases not matched to a gene: 13. CDR3 length: 16 residues. The CDR3 region is CASSADRGRAFNEQYF. DNA for the CDR3: TGTGCCAGCAGCGCCGACCGCGGGAGGGCCTTTAACGAGCAGTACTTC. The whole variable domain, filled in from reference TRBV7-2 and TRBJ2-7, reads GAGVSQSPSNKVTEKGKDVELRCDPISGHTALYWYRQSLGQGLEFLIYFQGNSAPDKSGLPSDRFSAERTGGSVSTLTIQRTQQEDSAVYLCASSADRGRAFNEQYFGPGTRLTVT.

There are many counts of this clonotype. The J gene is TRBJ1-1, the V gene TRBV5-1; 7 bases map to TRBD1. Germline V CDR1 and CDR2: SGHRS, YFSETQ. V dropped 6 bases and J dropped 2; count of bases not matched to a gene: 7. The CDR3 runs 14 residues. CDR3 in amino acids: CASKPNRGNTEAFF. CDR3 coding DNA: TGCGCCAGCAAACCCAACAGGGGAAACACTGAAGCTTTCTTT.

This clonotype was observed many times. The chain links TRBV5-1 to TRBJ2-5; tentative D call: TRBD1 (6 bases). The CDR3 is 15 residues long. Trimming removed 3 bases at V and 2 bases at J, with 14 bases between. From germline, CDR1 is SGHRS and CDR2 YFSETQ. For the CDR3, the DNA is TGCGCCAGCAGCTCACAGGGTACCTTTCAAGAGACCCAGTACTTC. Amino acids: CASSSQGTFQETQYF.

This clonotype was counted many times. The chain combines TRBV6-6 with TRBJ1-6; TRBD1 is a possible D gene (6 bases). V was shortened by 6 bases and J by 10 bases, with 13 bases between the two germline ends. CDR1 MNHNY and CDR2 SVGAGI come from the germline V gene (reference sequence). This CDR3 region has 13 residues. CDR3: CASRPGESSPLHF. CDR3 bases: TGTGCCAGCAGGCCAGGGGAGAGCTCACCCCTCCACTTT.

This clonotype was counted many times. The V and J genes are TRBV6-5 and TRBJ1-4, with no clear D. Trimming removed 0 bases at V and 8 bases at J, with 16 bases between. The CDR3 sequence is 16 residues long. CDR1 MNHEY and CDR2 SVGAGI come from the germline V gene. The CDR3 nucleotides are TGTGCCAGCAGTTACTCGGTGGCAGAAGGAGACGAAAAACTGTTTTTT. Amino acid sequence: CASSYSVAEGDEKLFF.

This clonotype has ten or more counts. The gene calls are TRBV18 and TRBJ1-6; 9 bases are shared with TRBD1. V shed 6 bases, J shed 7 bases, and the junction held 4 bases outside the gene matches. The germline CDR1 and CDR2 sequences are KGHSH and LQKENI. This CDR3 has 14 amino acids. The CDR3 loop reads CASSPGQGNSPLHF. Here the CDR3 DNA reads TGTGCCAGCTCCCCCGGACAGGGGAATTCACCCCTCCACTTT.

This clonotype was detected many times. V gene TRBV28 combines with J gene TRBJ1-2, with D hard to call. CDR3 length equals 14 residues. CDR1 and CDR2 from the germline V gene are MDHEN and SYDVKM. V was trimmed by 2 bases and J by 4 bases, leaving 11 bases between them. CDR3 DNA: TGTGCCAGCAGTTTAGAGGGCGCTCGCTATGGCTACACCTTC. Protein sequence: CASSLEGARYGYTF.